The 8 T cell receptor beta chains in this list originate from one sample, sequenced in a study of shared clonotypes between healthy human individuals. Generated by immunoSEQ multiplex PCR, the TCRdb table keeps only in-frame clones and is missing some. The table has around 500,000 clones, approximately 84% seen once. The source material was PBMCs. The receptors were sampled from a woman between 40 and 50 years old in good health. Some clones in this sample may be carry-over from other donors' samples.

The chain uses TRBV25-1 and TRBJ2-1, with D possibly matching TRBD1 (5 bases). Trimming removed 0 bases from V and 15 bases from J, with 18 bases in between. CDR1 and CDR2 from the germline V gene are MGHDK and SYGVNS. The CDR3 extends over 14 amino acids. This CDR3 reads CASSEYPPGKAPFF. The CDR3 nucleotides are TGTGCCAGCAGTGAATATCCCCCAGGGAAGGCTCCGTTCTTC.

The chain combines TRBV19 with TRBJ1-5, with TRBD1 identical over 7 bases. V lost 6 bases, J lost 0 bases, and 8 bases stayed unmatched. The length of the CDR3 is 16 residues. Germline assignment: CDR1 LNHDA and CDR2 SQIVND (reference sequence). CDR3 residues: CASSGTAAISNQPQHF. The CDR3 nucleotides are TGTGCCAGTAGCGGGACAGCGGCTATTAGCAATCAGCCCCAGCATTTT.

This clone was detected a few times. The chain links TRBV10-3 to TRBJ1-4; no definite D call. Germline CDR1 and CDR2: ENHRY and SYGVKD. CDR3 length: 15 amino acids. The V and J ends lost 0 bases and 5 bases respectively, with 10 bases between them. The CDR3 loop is CAISESSTSNEKLFF. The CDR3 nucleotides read TGTGCCATCAGTGAGTCGAGCACTAGCAATGAAAAACTGTTTTTT.

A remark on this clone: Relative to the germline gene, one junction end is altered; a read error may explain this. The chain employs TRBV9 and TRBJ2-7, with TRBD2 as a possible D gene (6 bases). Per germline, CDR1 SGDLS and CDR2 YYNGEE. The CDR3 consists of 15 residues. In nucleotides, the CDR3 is TGTGCCAGCAGCGTAGGTGTGCGGGACTCCTTCGAGCAGTACTTC. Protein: CASSVGVRDSFEQYF.

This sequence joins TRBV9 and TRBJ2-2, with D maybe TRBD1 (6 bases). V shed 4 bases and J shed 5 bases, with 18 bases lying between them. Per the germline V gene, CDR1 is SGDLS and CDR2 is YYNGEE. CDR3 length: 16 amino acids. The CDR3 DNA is TGTGCCAGCAGCTTTAACAGAGGGGGAGATACCGGGGAGCTGTTTTTT. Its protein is CASSFNRGGDTGELFF.

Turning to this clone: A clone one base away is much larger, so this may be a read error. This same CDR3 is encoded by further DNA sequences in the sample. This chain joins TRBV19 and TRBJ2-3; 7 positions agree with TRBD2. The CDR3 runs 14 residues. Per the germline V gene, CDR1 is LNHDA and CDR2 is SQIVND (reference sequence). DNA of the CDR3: TGTGCAAGTAGTATGGGGGGGACTCTTCATACGCAGTATTTT. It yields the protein CASSMGGTLHTQYF. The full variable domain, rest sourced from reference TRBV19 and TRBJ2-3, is DGGITQSPKYLFRKEGQNVTLSCEQNLNHDAMYWYRQDPGQGLRLIYYSQIVNDFQKGDIAEGYSVSREKKESFPLTVTSAQKNPTAFYLCASSMGGTLHTQYFGPGTRLTVL.

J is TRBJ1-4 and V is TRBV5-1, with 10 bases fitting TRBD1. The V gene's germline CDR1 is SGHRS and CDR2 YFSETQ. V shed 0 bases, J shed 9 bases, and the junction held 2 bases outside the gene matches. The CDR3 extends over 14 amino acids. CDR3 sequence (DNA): TGCGCCAGCAGCTTGGGGACAGGGGGAAAAAAACTGTTTTTT. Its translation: CASSLGTGGKKLFF.

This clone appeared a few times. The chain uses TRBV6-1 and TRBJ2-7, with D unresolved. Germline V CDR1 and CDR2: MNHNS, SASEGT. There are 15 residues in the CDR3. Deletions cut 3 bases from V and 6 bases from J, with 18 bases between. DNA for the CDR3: TGTGCCAGCAGTGAGGCGTCCGCCGGACCTTCCGAGCAGTACTTC. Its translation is CASSEASAGPSEQYF.